A single sample is the source of the 19 T cell receptor beta chains below, sequenced in a study of beta chain features in type 1 diabetes. Since all of the isolated RNA was reverse transcribed, expressed TCRB transcripts were what got sequenced. Method: immunoSEQ multiplex PCR; TCRdb's copy keeps in-frame clones and lacks some. The table shows nearly 350,000 clones, with less than 9.5% occurring only once. The sequenced material came from central memory CD4+ T cells from blood. The receptors were sampled from a woman aged 18-29 years in good health.

The V and J genes are TRBV10-3 and TRBJ2-1; D may match TRBD1 or TRBD2 (6 bases each). CDR3 length: 14 amino acids. The germline gives CDR1 ENHRY, CDR2 SYGVKD. Trimming pared 4 bases from V and 8 bases from J, leaving 15 bases between. CDR3 loop: CAISVSEGVHEQFF. The CDR3 DNA follows: TGTGCCATCAGTGTGTCGGAGGGGGTCCATGAGCAGTTCTTC.

This clone was seen a handful of times. The CDR3 sequence: CASSSEQRAGELFF. The CDR3 region has the DNA TGTGCCAGCAGCTCAGAACAGCGCGCCGGGGAGCTGTTTTTT. The chain couples TRBV6-5 to TRBJ2-2; D remains unclear. Between the trimmed V and J ends, which lost 6 bases and 6 bases, there was a span of 14 bases. There are 14 residues in the CDR3. Germline loops: CDR1 MNHEY, CDR2 SVGAGI.

The chain joins TRBV6-5 to TRBJ1-1; the D is unclear. This CDR3 spans 11 amino acids. Germline V gives CDR1 MNHEY, CDR2 SVGAGI. V lost 2 bases, J lost 6 bases, and 4 bases lay in between. CDR3 protein: CASSYGAEAFF. As DNA, the CDR3 is TGTGCCAGCAGTTACGGGGCTGAAGCTTTCTTT.

The chain combines TRBV7-8 with TRBJ2-7; D uncertain. The germline V gene has CDR1 SGHVS and CDR2 FQNEAQ. V gave up 5 bases and J gave up 3 bases, with 11 bases separating them. The length of the CDR3 is 13 residues. DNA for the CDR3: TGTGCCAGCAGCATTGGACGCCTCTACGAGCAGTACTTC. Its translation: CASSIGRLYEQYF.

In this sample, this clone turned up a few times. The V and J genes are TRBV29-1 and TRBJ2-5; D gene ambiguous. CDR3 length equals 12 residues. Germline lookup yields CDR1 SQVTM and CDR2 ANQGSEA. V was pared by 7 bases and J by 3 bases, with 12 bases between. This CDR3 reads CSAEPGKETQYF. CDR3 DNA: TGCAGCGCCGAACCTGGAAAAGAGACCCAGTACTTC.

The chain couples TRBV7-2 to TRBJ2-7; 7 bases match TRBD1. CDR1 and CDR2 from the germline V gene are SGHTA and FQGNSA. The CDR3 is 15 amino acids. Losses at the gene ends were 1 base for V and 6 bases for J; bases not matched to a gene: 9. The chain's CDR3 is CASSLEGTAVTEQYF. DNA for the CDR3: TGTGCCAGCAGCTTAGAAGGGACAGCCGTAACCGAGCAGTACTTC.

This clone was counted many times. The rearrangement links TRBV7-9 to TRBJ1-1; unclear D gene. The CDR3 totals 14 residues. V was cut by 1 base and J by 7 bases, with 13 bases left in between. From germline, CDR1 is SEHNR and CDR2 FQNEAQ (reference sequence). The CDR3 loop is CASSLGTVGYEAFF. The CDR3 region has the DNA TGTGCCAGCAGCTTAGGGACTGTGGGGTATGAAGCTTTCTTT.

This clone showed up just a few times. J is TRBJ2-1 and V is TRBV5-1; no clear D gene. CDR1 is SGHRS, CDR2 YFSETQ, per germline. Trimming pared 0 bases from V and 0 bases from J, leaving 10 bases between. This CDR3 is built from 16 residues. In nucleotides, the CDR3 is TGCGCCAGCAGCTTGGTCGTTCGGAGCTCCTACAATGAGCAGTTCTTC. Its translation: CASSLVVRSSYNEQFF. The full variable domain, with the rest looked up from reference TRBV5-1 and TRBJ2-1, is KAGVTQTPRYLIKTRGQQVTLSCSPISGHRSVSWYQQTPGQGLQFLFEYFSETQRNKGNFPGRFSGRQFSNSRSEMNVSTLELGDSALYLCASSLVVRSSYNEQFFGPGTRLTVL.

This clone was counted only a few times. Sequence at one end of the junction differs from germline and may be a read error. CDR3 in DNA: TGTGCTAGCAGCACCGGGACTAGCGGCTGGGGGGAGACCCAGTACTTC. This sequence encodes CASSTGTSGWGETQYF. The chain joins TRBV7-7 to TRBJ2-5; 11 nucleotides align to TRBD2. The CDR3 contains 16 residues. From germline, CDR1 is SSHAT and CDR2 FNYEAQ (reference sequence).

This clone was detected a few times. The rearrangement joins TRBV5-4 to TRBJ1-1; D possibly corresponds to TRBD1 (5 bases). Trimming removed 2 bases at V and 10 bases at J, with 15 bases between. The CDR3 is 13 amino acids. The V gene's germline CDR1 is SGHNT and CDR2 YYREEE (reference sequence). The CDR3: CASSFMKEGRAFF. The CDR3 DNA is TGTGCCAGCAGCTTCATGAAGGAGGGGAGAGCTTTCTTT. The variable domain in full, completed from reference TRBV5-4 and TRBJ1-1, reads ETGVTQSPTHLIKTRGQQVTLRCSSQSGHNTVSWYQQALGQGPQFIFQYYREEENGRGNFPPRFSGLQFPNYSSELNVNALELDDSALYLCASSFMKEGRAFFGQGTRLTVV.

The chain couples TRBV9 to TRBJ1-4; D not resolved. V shed 0 bases and J shed 7 bases, with 13 bases lying between them. The V gene's germline CDR1 is SGDLS and CDR2 YYNGEE. The CDR3 loop spans 15 amino acids. The CDR3 DNA is TGTGCCAGCAGCGTAGTACTGGGCGGGGTTGAAAAACTGTTTTTT. It translates to CASSVVLGGVEKLFF. Combining the CDR3 with reference TRBV9 and TRBJ1-4 gives the whole variable domain DSGVTQTPKHLITATGQRVTLRCSPRSGDLSVYWYQQSLDQGLQFLIQYYNGEERAKGNILERFSAQQFPDLHSELNLSSLELGDSALYFCASSVVLGGVEKLFFGSGTQLSVL.

This clone was counted a few times. V gene TRBV19 combines with J gene TRBJ2-1; 8 bases line up with TRBD2. This CDR3 is built from 17 residues. Unmatched junction bases numbered 12, after V lost 4 bases and J lost 4 bases. The germline gives CDR1 LNHDA, CDR2 SQIVND (reference sequence). The CDR3 reads CASSTDQAGAGYNEQFF. Here the CDR3 DNA reads TGTGCCAGTAGTACTGATCAAGCGGGAGCGGGGTACAATGAGCAGTTCTTC.

The chain joins TRBV15 to TRBJ2-5; D is perhaps TRBD2 (5 bases). Trimming cost V 0 bases and J 0 bases, with 5 bases left between them. The germline V gene has CDR1 LNHNV and CDR2 YYDKDF (reference sequence). This CDR3 comprises 14 residues. DNA of the CDR3: TGTGCCACCAGCAGAGAGCGGGACCAAGAGACCCAGTACTTC. This translates into CATSRERDQETQYF.

This clone was counted at least ten times. J is TRBJ2-7 and V is TRBV6-6; no firm D call. CDR1 MNHNY and CDR2 SVGAGI come from the germline V gene (reference sequence). The CDR3 spans 12 residues. Trimming took off 5 bases at V and 6 bases at J, with 11 bases between the two ends. This CDR3 reads CASSLQAIEQYF. DNA of the CDR3: TGTGCCAGCAGTCTTCAGGCGATCGAGCAGTACTTC.

This clone was picked up many times. V and J are TRBV9 and TRBJ1-2; D is uncertain. In germline, CDR1 is SGDLS, CDR2 YYNGEE. The CDR3 runs 14 residues. Trimming took 0 bases from V and 6 from J, leaving 12 bases between them. The CDR3 reads CASSVVPRENGYTF. The CDR3 DNA sequence: TGTGCCAGCAGCGTAGTCCCAAGAGAGAATGGCTACACCTTC.

The rearrangement uses TRBV11-2 and TRBJ2-7; 9 bases match TRBD2. V was pared by 7 bases and J by 2 bases, with 6 bases of the junction left unmatched. This CDR3 has 14 residues. Germline V gene lookup returns CDR1 SGHAT and CDR2 FQNNGV. The CDR3 is CASTRGTSTYEQYF. In nucleotides, the CDR3 is TGTGCCAGCACCCGCGGGACTAGCACCTACGAGCAGTACTTC.

This clone was picked up a small number of times. This chain uses TRBV2 with TRBJ1-5; 9 nucleotides align to TRBD1. The CDR3 is 14 amino acids. Per the germline V gene, CDR1 is SNHLY and CDR2 is FYNNEI. Trimming removed 5 bases from V and 5 bases from J; junction bases left unmatched: 4. CDR3 in amino acids: CASSHDRGDQPQHF. The CDR3 DNA reads TGTGCCAGCAGTCACGACAGGGGGGATCAGCCCCAGCATTTT. Using reference TRBV2 and TRBJ1-5 for the parts outside the CDR3, the full variable domain is EPEVTQTPSHQVTQMGQEVILRCVPISNHLYFYWYRQILGQKVEFLVSFYNNEISEKSEIFDDQFSVERPDGSNFTLKIRSTKLEDSAMYFCASSHDRGDQPQHFGDGTRLSIL.

This clone was counted at least ten times. The chain carries TRBV29-1 and TRBJ1-1; TRBD1 might be the D (5 bases). The CDR3 consists of 12 residues. Trimming took off 6 bases at V and 0 bases at J, with 8 bases between the two ends. Germline V gene sequence: CDR1 SQVTM, CDR2 ANQGSEA. This chain's CDR3 is CSVDSLNTEAFF. In DNA, the CDR3 is TGCAGCGTCGACAGTTTGAACACTGAAGCTTTCTTT.

This clone occurred a few times. The chain is built from TRBV6-5 and TRBJ1-2; no clear D. Trimming left V 5 bases short and J 4 bases short, with 8 bases between. The CDR3 is made up of 12 amino acids. Germline CDR1 reads MNHEY; CDR2 reads SVGAGI. CDR3 DNA sequence: TGTGCCAGCAGTACGGGCATCTATGGCTACACCTTC. Translating gives CASSTGIYGYTF.